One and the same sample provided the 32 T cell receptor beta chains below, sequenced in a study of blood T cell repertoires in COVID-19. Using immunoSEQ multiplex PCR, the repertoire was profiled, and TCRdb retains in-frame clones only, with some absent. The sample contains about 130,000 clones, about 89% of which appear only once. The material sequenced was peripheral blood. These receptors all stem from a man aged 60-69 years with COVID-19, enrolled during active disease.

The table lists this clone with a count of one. CDR3 amino acids: CASSITLREDEQFF. The CDR3 DNA is TGTGCCAGTAGCATCACCCTGAGGGAAGATGAGCAGTTCTTC. This chain joins TRBV19 and TRBJ2-1, with D possibly matching TRBD2 (5 bases). Between the trimmed V and J ends, which lost 6 bases and 8 bases, there was a span of 17 bases. The CDR3 has 14 amino acids. Per germline, CDR1 LNHDA and CDR2 SQIVND (reference sequence).

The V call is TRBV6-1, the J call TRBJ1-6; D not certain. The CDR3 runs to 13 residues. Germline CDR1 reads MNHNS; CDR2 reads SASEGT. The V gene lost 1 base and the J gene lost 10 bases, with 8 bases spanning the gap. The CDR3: CASSEVSPSPLHF. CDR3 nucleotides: TGTGCCAGCAGTGAAGTCTCCCCGTCACCCCTCCACTTT.

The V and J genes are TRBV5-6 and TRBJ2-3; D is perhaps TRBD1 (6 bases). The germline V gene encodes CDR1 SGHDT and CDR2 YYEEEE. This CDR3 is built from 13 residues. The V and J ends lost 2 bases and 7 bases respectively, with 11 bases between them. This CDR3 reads CASSFAQGNTQYF. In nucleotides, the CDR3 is TGTGCCAGCAGCTTCGCACAGGGAAATACGCAGTATTTT.

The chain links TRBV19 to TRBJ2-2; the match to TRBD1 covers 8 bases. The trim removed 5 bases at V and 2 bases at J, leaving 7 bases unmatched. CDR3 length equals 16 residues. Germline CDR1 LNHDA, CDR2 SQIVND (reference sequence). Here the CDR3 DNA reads TGTGCCAGTAGTGGGACAGGTCGCCTTAACACCGGGGAGCTGTTTTTT. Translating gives CASSGTGRLNTGELFF.

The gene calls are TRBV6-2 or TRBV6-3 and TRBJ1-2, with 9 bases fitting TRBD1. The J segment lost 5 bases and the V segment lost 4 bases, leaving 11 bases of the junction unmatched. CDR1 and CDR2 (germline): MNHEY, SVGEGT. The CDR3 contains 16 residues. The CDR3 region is CASSFLPGQGKYGYTF. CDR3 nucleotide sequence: TGTGCCAGCAGTTTCCTCCCCGGACAGGGGAAGTATGGCTACACCTTC.

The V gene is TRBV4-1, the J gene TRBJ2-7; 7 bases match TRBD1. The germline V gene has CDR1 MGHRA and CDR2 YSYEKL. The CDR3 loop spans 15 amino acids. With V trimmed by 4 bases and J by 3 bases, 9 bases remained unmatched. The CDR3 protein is CASSLYPGQHYEQYF. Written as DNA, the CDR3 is TGCGCCAGCAGCCTTTACCCGGGACAGCACTACGAGCAGTACTTC.

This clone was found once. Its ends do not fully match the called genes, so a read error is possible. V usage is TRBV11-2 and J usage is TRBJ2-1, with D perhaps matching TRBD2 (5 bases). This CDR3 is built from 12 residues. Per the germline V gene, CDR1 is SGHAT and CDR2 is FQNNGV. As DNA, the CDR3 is TGTGCCAGCAGCTTAGACCGGCGCCAAGCGGTCTTC. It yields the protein CASSLDRRQAVF.

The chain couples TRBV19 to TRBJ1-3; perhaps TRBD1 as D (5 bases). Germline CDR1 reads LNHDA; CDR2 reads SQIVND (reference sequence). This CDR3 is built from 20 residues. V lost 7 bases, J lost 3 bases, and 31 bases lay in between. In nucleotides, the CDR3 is TGTGCCAGTAATCCCTCTGTGACCCTGGAGCCCAGGGTCTTTGGAAACACCATATATTTT. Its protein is CASNPSVTLEPRVFGNTIYF.

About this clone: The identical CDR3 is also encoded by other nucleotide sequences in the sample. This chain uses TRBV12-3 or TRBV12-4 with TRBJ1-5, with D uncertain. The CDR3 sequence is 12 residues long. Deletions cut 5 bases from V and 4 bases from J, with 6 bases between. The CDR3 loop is CASSTQNQPQHF. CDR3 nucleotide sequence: TGTGCCAGCAGTACCCAGAATCAGCCCCAGCATTTT.

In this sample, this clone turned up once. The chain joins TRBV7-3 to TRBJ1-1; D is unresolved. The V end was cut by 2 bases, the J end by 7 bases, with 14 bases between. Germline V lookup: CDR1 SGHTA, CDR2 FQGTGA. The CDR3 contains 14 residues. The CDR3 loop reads CASSLVATGFEAFF. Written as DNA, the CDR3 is TGTGCCAGCAGCTTAGTTGCCACGGGGTTTGAAGCTTTCTTT. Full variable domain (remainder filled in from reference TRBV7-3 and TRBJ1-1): GAGVSQTPSNKVTEKGKYVELRCDPISGHTALYWYRQSLGQGPEFLIYFQGTGAADDSGLPNDRFFAVRPEGSVSTLKIQRTERGDSAVYLCASSLVATGFEAFFGQGTRLTVV.

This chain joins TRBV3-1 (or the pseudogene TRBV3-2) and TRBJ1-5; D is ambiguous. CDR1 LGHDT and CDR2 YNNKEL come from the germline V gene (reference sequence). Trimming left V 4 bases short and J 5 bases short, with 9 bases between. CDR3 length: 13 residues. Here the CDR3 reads CASSLGGDQPQHF. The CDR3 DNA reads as TGTGCCAGCAGCCTTGGAGGTGATCAGCCCCAGCATTTT.

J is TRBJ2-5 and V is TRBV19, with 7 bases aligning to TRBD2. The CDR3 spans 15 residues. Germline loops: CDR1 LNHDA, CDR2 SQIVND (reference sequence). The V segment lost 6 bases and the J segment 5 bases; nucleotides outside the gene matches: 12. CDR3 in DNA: TGTGCCAGTAGGACCAGCGGGGTGTCAATGGAGACCCAGTACTTC. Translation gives CASRTSGVSMETQYF. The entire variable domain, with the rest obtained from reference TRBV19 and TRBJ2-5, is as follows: DGGITQSPKYLFRKEGQNVTLSCEQNLNHDAMYWYRQDPGQGLRLIYYSQIVNDFQKGDIAEGYSVSREKKESFPLTVTSAQKNPTAFYLCASRTSGVSMETQYFGPGTRLLVL.

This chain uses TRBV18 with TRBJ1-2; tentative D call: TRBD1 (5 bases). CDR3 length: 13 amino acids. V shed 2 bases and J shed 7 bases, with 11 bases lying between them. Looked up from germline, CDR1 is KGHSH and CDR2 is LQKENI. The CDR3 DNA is TGTGCCAGCTCACCAGGGGGGTTGGCTGGCTACACCTTC. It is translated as CASSPGGLAGYTF.

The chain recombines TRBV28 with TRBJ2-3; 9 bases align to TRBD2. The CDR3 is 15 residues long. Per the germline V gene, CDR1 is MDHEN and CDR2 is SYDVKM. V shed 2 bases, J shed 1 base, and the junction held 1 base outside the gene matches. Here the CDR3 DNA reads TGTGCCAGCAGTTTAATAGCGGGGGGCACAGATACGCAGTATTTT. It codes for CASSLIAGGTDTQYF.

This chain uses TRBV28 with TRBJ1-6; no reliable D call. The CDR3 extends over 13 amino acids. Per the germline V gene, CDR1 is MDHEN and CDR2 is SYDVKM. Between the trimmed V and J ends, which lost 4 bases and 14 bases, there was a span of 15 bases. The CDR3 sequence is CASSSTSGISLHF. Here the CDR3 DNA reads TGTGCCAGCAGTTCAACGAGCGGGATTTCCCTCCACTTT.

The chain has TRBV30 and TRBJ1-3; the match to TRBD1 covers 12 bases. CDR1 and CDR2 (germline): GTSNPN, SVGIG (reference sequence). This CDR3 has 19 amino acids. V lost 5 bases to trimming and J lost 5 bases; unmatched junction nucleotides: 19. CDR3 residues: CAWLPEGQGARFNRNTIYF. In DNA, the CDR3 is TGTGCCTGGCTCCCGGAGGGACAGGGGGCGCGATTTAACAGAAACACCATATATTTT.

CDR3 DNA sequence: TGCGCCAGCAGCCAGGGAGAGCGGAGGGAGCAGTTCTTC. This codes for CASSQGERREQFF. This chain connects TRBV4-3 to TRBJ2-1; D might be TRBD2 (5 bases). The V end was cut by 3 bases, the J end by 10 bases, with 13 bases between. The length of the CDR3 is 13 residues. Germline V gene data show CDR1 as LGHNA and CDR2 as YSLEER.

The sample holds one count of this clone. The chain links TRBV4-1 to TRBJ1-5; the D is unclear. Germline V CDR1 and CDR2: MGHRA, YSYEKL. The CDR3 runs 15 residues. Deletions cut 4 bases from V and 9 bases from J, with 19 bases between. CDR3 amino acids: CASSPPGSLSGPQHF. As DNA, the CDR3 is TGCGCCAGCAGCCCCCCAGGCAGCCTCAGTGGGCCCCAGCATTTT.

CDR3 sequence (DNA): TGTGCCAGCTCACCAGTTGGGAGAGGGTATAGCAATCAGCCCCAGCATTTT. Translating it yields CASSPVGRGYSNQPQHF. The rearrangement links TRBV18 to TRBJ1-5; no firm D call. Germline CDR1 reads KGHSH; CDR2 reads LQKENI. V gave up 2 bases and J gave up 0 bases, with 14 bases separating them. The CDR3 has 17 amino acids.

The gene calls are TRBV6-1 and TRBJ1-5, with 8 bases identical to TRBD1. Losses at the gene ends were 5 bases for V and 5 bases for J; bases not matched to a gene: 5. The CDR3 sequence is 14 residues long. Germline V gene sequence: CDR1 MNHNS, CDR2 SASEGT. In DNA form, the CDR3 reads TGTGCCAGCAGTAGAGGACAGGGAGATCAGCCCCAGCATTTT. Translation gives CASSRGQGDQPQHF.

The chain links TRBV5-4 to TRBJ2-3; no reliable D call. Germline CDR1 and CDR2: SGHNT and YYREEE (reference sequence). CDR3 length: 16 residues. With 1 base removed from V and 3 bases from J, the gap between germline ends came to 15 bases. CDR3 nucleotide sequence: TGTGCCAGCAGCTTGCGGAGTAGTTCAAGAACAGATACGCAGTATTTT. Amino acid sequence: CASSLRSSSRTDTQYF.

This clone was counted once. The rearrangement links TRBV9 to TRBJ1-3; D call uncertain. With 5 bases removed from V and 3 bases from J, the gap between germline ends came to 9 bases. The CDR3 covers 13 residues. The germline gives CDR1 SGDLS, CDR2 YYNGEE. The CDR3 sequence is CASSQEDGNTIYF. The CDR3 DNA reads TGTGCCAGCAGTCAGGAGGATGGAAACACCATATATTTT.

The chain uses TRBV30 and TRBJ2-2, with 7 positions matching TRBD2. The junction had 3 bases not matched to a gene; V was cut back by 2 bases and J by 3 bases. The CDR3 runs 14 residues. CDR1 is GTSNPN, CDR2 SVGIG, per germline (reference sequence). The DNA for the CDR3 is TGTGCCTGGAGTCTGGGGGGGTACACCGGGGAGCTGTTTTTT. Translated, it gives CAWSLGGYTGELFF.

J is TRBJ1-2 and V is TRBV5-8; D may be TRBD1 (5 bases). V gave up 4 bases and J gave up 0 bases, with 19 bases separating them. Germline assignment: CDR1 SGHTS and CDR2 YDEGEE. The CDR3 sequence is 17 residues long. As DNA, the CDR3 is TGTGCCAGCAGCCCGGGACTGCGGACCCCAGCTAACTATGGCTACACCTTC. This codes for CASSPGLRTPANYGYTF.

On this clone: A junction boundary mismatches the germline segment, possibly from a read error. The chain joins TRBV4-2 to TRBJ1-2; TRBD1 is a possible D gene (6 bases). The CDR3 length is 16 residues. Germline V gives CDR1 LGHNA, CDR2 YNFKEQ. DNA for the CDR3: TGTGCCAACAGCCAGGCCTTTTTGGGGGCGGATAATGGCTACACCTTC. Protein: CANSQAFLGADNGYTF.

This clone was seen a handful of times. The CDR3 nucleotides are TGTGCCACCAGTGATTCCGGGGGTTTGAGCTACACCTTC. Residues: CATSDSGGLSYTF. The V gene is TRBV24-1, the J gene TRBJ1-2, with D maybe TRBD1 (5 bases). This CDR3 has 13 residues. Germline CDR1 and CDR2: KGHDR and SFDVKD. Trimming pared 2 bases from V and 9 bases from J, leaving 12 bases between.

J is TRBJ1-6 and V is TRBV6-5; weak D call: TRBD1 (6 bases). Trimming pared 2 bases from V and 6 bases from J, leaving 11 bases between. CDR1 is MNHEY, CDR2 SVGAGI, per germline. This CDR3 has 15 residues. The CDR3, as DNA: TGTGCCAGCAGTTACAGCACACAGGGTAATTCACCCCTCCACTTT. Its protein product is CASSYSTQGNSPLHF.

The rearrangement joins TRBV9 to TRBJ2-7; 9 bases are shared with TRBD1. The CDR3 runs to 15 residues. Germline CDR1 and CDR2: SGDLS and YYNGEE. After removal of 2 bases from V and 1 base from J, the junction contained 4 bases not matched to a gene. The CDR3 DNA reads TGTGCCAGCAGCGTGGGACAGGGACCATCCTACGAGCAGTACTTC. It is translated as CASSVGQGPSYEQYF.

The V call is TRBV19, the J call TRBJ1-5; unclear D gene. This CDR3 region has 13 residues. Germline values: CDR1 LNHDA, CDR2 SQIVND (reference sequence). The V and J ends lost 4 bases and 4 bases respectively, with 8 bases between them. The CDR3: CASSTDYNQPQHF. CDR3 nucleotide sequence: TGTGCCAGTAGTACCGACTATAATCAGCCCCAGCATTTT.

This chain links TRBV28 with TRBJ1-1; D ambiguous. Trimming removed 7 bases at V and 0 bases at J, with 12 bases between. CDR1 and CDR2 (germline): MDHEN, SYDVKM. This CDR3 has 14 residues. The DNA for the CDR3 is TGTGCCAGCACCTGGGGAGCGATGAACACTGAAGCTTTCTTT. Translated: CASTWGAMNTEAFF.

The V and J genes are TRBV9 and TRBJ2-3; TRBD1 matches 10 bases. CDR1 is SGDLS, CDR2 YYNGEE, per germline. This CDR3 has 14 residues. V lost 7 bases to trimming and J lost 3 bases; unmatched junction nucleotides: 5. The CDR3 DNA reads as TGTGCCAGCGGGCGACAGGGGGCAACAGATACGCAGTATTTT. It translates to CASGRQGATDTQYF.

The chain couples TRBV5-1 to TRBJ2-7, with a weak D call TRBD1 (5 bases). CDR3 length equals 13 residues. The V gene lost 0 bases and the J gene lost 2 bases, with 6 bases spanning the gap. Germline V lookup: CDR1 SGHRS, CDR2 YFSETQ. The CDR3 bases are TGCGCCAGCAGCTTGGCCAGGGCCTACGAGCAGTACTTC. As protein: CASSLARAYEQYF.